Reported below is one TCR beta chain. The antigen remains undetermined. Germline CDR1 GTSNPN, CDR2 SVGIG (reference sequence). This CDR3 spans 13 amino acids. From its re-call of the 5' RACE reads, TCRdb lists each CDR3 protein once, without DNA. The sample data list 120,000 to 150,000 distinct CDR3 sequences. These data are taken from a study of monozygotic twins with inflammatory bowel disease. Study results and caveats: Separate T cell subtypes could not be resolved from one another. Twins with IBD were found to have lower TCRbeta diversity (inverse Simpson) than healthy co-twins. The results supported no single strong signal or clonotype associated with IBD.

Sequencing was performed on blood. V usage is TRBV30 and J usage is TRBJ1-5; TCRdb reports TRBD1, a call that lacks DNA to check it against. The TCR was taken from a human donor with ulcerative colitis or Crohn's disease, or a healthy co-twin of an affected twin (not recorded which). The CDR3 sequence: CAWSAQGHQPQHF.